One sample yielded the 24 T cell receptor beta chains listed below, sequenced in a study of shared clonotypes between healthy human individuals. The protocol was immunoSEQ multiplex PCR, while the TCRdb copy is restricted to in-frame clones and leaves out a portion. The data show 2 million to 3 million clones, more than 85% seen once. Material: naive CD4+ T cells from PBMCs. Subset given: CD45RA+ positively selected. Source of these receptors: a man aged 18 to 30 in good health. Some clones in this sample may be carry-over from other donors' samples.

The chain couples TRBV4-2 to TRBJ1-2; D is unresolved. Germline V gives CDR1 LGHNA, CDR2 YNFKEQ. The CDR3 sequence is 13 residues long. With 4 bases removed from V and 7 bases from J, the gap between germline ends came to 13 bases. CDR3 DNA: TGTGCCAGCAGCCTTGGTTATGGAGCTGGCTACACCTTC. This sequence encodes CASSLGYGAGYTF.

This clone showed up just once. The chain has TRBV4-1 and TRBJ1-6; tentative D call: TRBD1 (5 bases). The CDR3 length is 15 residues. From germline, CDR1 is MGHRA and CDR2 YSYEKL. The V gene lost 7 bases and the J gene lost 8 bases, with 18 bases spanning the gap. The CDR3, as DNA: TGCGCCAGCAATAGTCAGGGATTTAGCGATTCACCCCTCCACTTT. Its translation: CASNSQGFSDSPLHF.

CDR3 coding DNA: TGCAGCGTTGAAGAGCGGTTCGAGACCCAGTACTTC. It specifies CSVEERFETQYF. This chain joins TRBV29-1 and TRBJ2-5, with D unclear. V was pared by 0 bases and J by 5 bases, with 7 bases between. Germline assignment: CDR1 SQVTM and CDR2 ANQGSEA. There are 12 residues in the CDR3.

CDR3 coding DNA: TGTGCCAGCACGAGAACCGGGACAGACCCGGCGTTTAACCAAGAGACCCAGTACTTC. Its translation: CASTRTGTDPAFNQETQYF. The chain combines TRBV5-4 with TRBJ2-5, with 7 bases that match TRBD1. Germline trimming cut 6 bases from V and 0 bases from J; bases unmatched to any gene: 20. The CDR3 length is 19 residues. The germline gives CDR1 SGHNT, CDR2 YYREEE (reference sequence).

This clone was seen once. This chain connects TRBV11-2 to TRBJ2-5; D is uncertain. The CDR3 sequence is 14 residues long. Germline values: CDR1 SGHAT, CDR2 FQNNGV. The V gene lost 1 base and the J gene lost 7 bases, with 13 bases spanning the gap. This CDR3 reads CASSLVVQPGTQYF. CDR3 coding DNA: TGTGCCAGCAGCTTAGTGGTCCAACCCGGGACCCAGTACTTC.

The chain links TRBV4-1 to TRBJ2-6, with TRBD1 matching 11 bases. Losses at the gene ends were 2 bases for V and 0 bases for J; bases not matched to a gene: 6. This CDR3 contains 19 residues. The V gene's germline CDR1 is MGHRA and CDR2 YSYEKL. CDR3 nucleotides: TGCGCCAGCAGCCAACGGGACAGGGGGACCCTCTCTGGGGCCAACGTCCTGACTTTC. Protein product: CASSQRDRGTLSGANVLTF.

V is TRBV19 and J is TRBJ2-7; possible D gene TRBD2, 6 bases. In germline, CDR1 is LNHDA, CDR2 SQIVND (reference sequence). V lost 4 bases, J lost 5 bases, and 15 bases lay in between. This CDR3 has 14 residues. CDR3 coding DNA: TGTGCCAGTAGTACGGGACTGCAGGGCAACGAGCAGTACTTC. Protein sequence: CASSTGLQGNEQYF.

This clone has only a few counts. The rearrangement joins TRBV6-4 to TRBJ2-2; 11 bases map to TRBD2. This CDR3 contains 15 residues. From germline, CDR1 is MRHNA and CDR2 SNTAGT. V trimming: 5 bases; J trimming: 5 bases; junction bases outside the gene matches: 4. The CDR3 spells CASSRLAGTTGELFF. The CDR3 DNA follows: TGTGCCAGCAGTCGACTAGCGGGAACTACCGGGGAGCTGTTTTTT.

The chain couples TRBV5-4 to TRBJ2-1; TRBD1 matches 12 bases. Germline CDR1 SGHNT, CDR2 YYREEE (reference sequence). This CDR3 has 16 amino acids. J gave up 3 bases and V 4 bases, and 5 bases lay outside the gene matches. CDR3 DNA sequence: TGTGCCAGCAGCATCGGGACAGGGGGCAACTACAATGAGCAGTTCTTC. The encoded protein is CASSIGTGGNYNEQFF.

This sequence joins TRBV5-8 and TRBJ1-4, with 8 bases fitting TRBD1. The germline gives CDR1 SGHTS, CDR2 YDEGEE. V lost 4 bases and J lost 6; bases outside the gene matches: 8. This CDR3 contains 15 residues. The CDR3 coding sequence is TGTGCCAGCAGCCGCTACAGGGGGGGTGATGAAAAACTGTTTTTT. Its translation: CASSRYRGGDEKLFF.

This clone was counted once. V usage is TRBV6-1 and J usage is TRBJ1-2; no reliable D call. V lost 2 bases, J lost 3 bases, and 16 bases lay in between. The CDR3 sequence is 16 residues long. Looked up from germline, CDR1 is MNHNS and CDR2 is SASEGT. This CDR3 reads CASSESPSRFDYGYTF. CDR3 coding DNA: TGTGCCAGCAGTGAATCTCCCTCAAGATTTGACTATGGCTACACCTTC.

This chain links TRBV5-4 with TRBJ2-1; 14 nucleotides align to TRBD2. Trimming cost V 4 bases and J 10 bases; bases outside gene matches: 4. Germline-derived CDR1 and CDR2 are SGHNT and YYREEE (reference sequence). The CDR3 runs to 14 residues. CDR3 nucleotide sequence: TGTGCCAGCAGCCCCGGGACTAGCGGGAGAGAGCAGTTCTTC. It yields the protein CASSPGTSGREQFF.

The CDR3 DNA sequence: TGTGCCAGCAGCGCCGAGGGGGGGGATCAGCCCCAGCATTTT. Protein: CASSAEGGDQPQHF. The chain recombines TRBV2 with TRBJ1-5; TRBD1 might be the D (6 bases). Germline V gene lookup returns CDR1 SNHLY and CDR2 FYNNEI. The V and J ends lost 6 bases and 5 bases respectively, with 14 bases between them. CDR3 size: 14 residues.

With regard to this clone: Other DNA sequences in this sample translate to the same CDR3. The V call is TRBV18, the J call TRBJ2-5; 7 positions match TRBD1. The length of the CDR3 is 14 residues. The V gene's germline CDR1 is KGHSH and CDR2 LQKENI. The trim removed 1 base at V and 4 bases at J, leaving 3 bases unmatched. Here the CDR3 reads CASSPLDRAETQYF. CDR3 DNA: TGTGCCAGCTCACCACTTGACAGGGCAGAGACCCAGTACTTC.

The chain uses TRBV9 and TRBJ2-1; 7 bases agree with TRBD1. There are 16 residues in the CDR3. Trimming cost V 3 bases and J 7 bases; bases outside gene matches: 13. The germline V gene has CDR1 SGDLS and CDR2 YYNGEE. For the CDR3, the DNA is TGTGCCAGCAGCGCCCACAGGGGAAGTTTAGTAAATGAGCAGTTCTTC. Protein: CASSAHRGSLVNEQFF. The full variable domain, its missing parts supplied by reference TRBV9 and TRBJ2-1, is DSGVTQTPKHLITATGQRVTLRCSPRSGDLSVYWYQQSLDQGLQFLIQYYNGEERAKGNILERFSAQQFPDLHSELNLSSLELGDSALYFCASSAHRGSLVNEQFFGPGTRLTVL.

V usage is TRBV7-9 and J usage is TRBJ2-4; D may correspond to TRBD1 or TRBD2 (5 bases each). Germline V gene lookup returns CDR1 SEHNR and CDR2 FQNEAQ (reference sequence). The CDR3 loop spans 15 amino acids. V shed 7 bases and J shed 1 base, with 14 bases lying between them. CDR3 bases: TGTGCCAGCATTGGGACGCGCAACGCCAAAAACATTCAGTACTTC. Encoded protein: CASIGTRNAKNIQYF.

The chain joins TRBV5-1 to TRBJ2-7, with unresolved D. V dropped 1 base and J dropped 3 bases, with 11 bases sitting between them. CDR3 length: 14 amino acids. CDR1 and CDR2 (germline): SGHRS, YFSETQ. CDR3 sequence reads: CASSLISENYEQYF. CDR3 DNA: TGCGCCAGCAGCTTGATATCAGAAAACTACGAGCAGTACTTC.

The chain is built from TRBV9 and TRBJ2-7; 12 bases agree with TRBD2. Germline V gene sequence: CDR1 SGDLS, CDR2 YYNGEE. The CDR3 runs to 16 residues. Losses at the gene ends were 3 bases for V and 5 bases for J; bases not matched to a gene: 9. CDR3 DNA sequence: TGTGCCAGCAGCGCAAGACTAGCGGGAGATATCAACGAGCAGTACTTC. Translating gives CASSARLAGDINEQYF. The whole variable domain, remainder taken from reference TRBV9 and TRBJ2-7, is DSGVTQTPKHLITATGQRVTLRCSPRSGDLSVYWYQQSLDQGLQFLIQYYNGEERAKGNILERFSAQQFPDLHSELNLSSLELGDSALYFCASSARLAGDINEQYFGPGTRLTVT.

The V and J genes are TRBV27 and TRBJ2-1; TRBD2 agrees at 9 bases. V lost 5 bases, J lost 6 bases, and 8 bases stayed unmatched. This CDR3 comprises 15 residues. Germline CDR1 and CDR2: MNHEY and SMNVEV (reference sequence). Here the CDR3 DNA reads TGTGCCAGCAGTCTAACCGGGACTAGCCTCAATGAGCAGTTCTTC. Translated, it gives CASSLTGTSLNEQFF.

This chain uses TRBV5-1 with TRBJ2-1; 11 positions agree with TRBD2. Germline CDR1 reads SGHRS; CDR2 reads YFSETQ. CDR3 length: 14 residues. V trimming: 2 bases; J trimming: 7 bases; junction bases outside the gene matches: 2. CDR3 sequence reads: CASSFRTSGNEQFF. DNA for the CDR3: TGCGCCAGCAGCTTCCGGACTAGCGGGAATGAGCAGTTCTTC.

The sample holds one count of this clone. The CDR3 region is CASSLGLAGNIGTDTQYF. The CDR3, as DNA: TGTGCCAGCAGCTTAGGCCTAGCGGGGAATATAGGCACAGATACGCAGTATTTT. The chain carries TRBV11-3 and TRBJ2-3; 9 bases map to TRBD2. The CDR3 is 18 amino acids. CDR1 is SGHNT and CDR2 is YENEEA in the germline V gene. The J segment lost 1 base and the V segment lost 1 base, leaving 9 bases of the junction unmatched.

The chain joins TRBV6-1 to TRBJ2-2; D is uncertain. Germline lookup yields CDR1 MNHNS and CDR2 SASEGT. The V gene lost 7 bases and the J gene lost 2 bases, with 8 bases spanning the gap. The CDR3 loop spans 13 amino acids. CDR3 nucleotide sequence: TGTGCCAGCATGGCCGGAAACACCGGGGAGCTGTTTTTT. Translated: CASMAGNTGELFF.

V is TRBV25-1 and J is TRBJ1-4; D possibly corresponds to TRBD1 (5 bases). Per the germline V gene, CDR1 is MGHDK and CDR2 is SYGVNS. The CDR3 length is 15 residues. Trimming shortened V by 2 bases and J by 5 bases, and 12 bases separated the two germline ends. The CDR3 sequence is CASSEPGTVNEKLFF. The CDR3 DNA follows: TGTGCCAGCAGTGAACCAGGGACCGTGAATGAAAAACTGTTTTTT.

In regard to this clone: Other DNA sequences in the same sample also yield this CDR3. The chain is built from TRBV20-1 and TRBJ2-1; D unresolved. The CDR3 spans 11 residues. Trimming shortened V by 1 base and J by 4 bases, and 2 bases separated the two germline ends. Germline CDR1 is DFQATT and CDR2 is SNEGSKA (reference sequence). The CDR3 region is CSARGYNEQFF. The CDR3, as DNA: TGCAGTGCTAGAGGTTACAATGAGCAGTTCTTC.